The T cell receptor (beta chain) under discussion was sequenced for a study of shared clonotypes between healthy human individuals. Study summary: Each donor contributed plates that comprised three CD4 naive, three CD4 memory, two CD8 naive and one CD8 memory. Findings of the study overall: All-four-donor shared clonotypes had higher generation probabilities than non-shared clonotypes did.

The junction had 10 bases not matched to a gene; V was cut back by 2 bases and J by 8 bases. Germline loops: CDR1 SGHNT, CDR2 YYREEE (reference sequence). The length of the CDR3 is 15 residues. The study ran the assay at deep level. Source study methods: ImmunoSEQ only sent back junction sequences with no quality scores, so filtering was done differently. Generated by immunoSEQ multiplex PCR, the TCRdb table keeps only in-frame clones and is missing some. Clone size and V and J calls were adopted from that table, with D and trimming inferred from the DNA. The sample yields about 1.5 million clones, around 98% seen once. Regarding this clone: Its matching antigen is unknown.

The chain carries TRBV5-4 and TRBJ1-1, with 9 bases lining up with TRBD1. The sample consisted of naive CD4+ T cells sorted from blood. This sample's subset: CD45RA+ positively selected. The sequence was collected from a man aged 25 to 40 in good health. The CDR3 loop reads CASSFTGGALVEAFF. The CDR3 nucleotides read TGTGCCAGCAGCTTCACAGGGGGCGCTTTGGTAGAAGCTTTCTTT.